These 24 T cell receptor beta chains originate from one sample sequenced in a study of T-cell reconstitution after alpha-beta-depleted transplantation in children (dated by TCRdb to between 2015 and 2016). What the treatment or condition label conveys for this sample: allogeneic hematopoietic cell transplantation with graft depleted of TCRalphabeta T cells and CD19 B cells. Library preparation employed PCR. This sample was sequenced with an Illumina HiSeq 2500. TCR libraries were prepared with molecular barcoding, using unique molecular identifiers to normalize TCRbeta repertoire quantification. In TCRdb, the public reads were trimmed at Q25 with fastp and aligned with MiXCR, with productive beta chains retained. Each entry merges the rows of one CDR3 protein and shows their most common DNA and genes. The sample table contains 220,000 or so distinct CDR3 sequences; only one count was recorded for around 8% of them. Jointly, the top ten make up nearly 6.5% of the sample.

The source material was PBMCs, mostly from graft donor cells, sampled 180 days after TCRalphabeta/CD19-depleted stem cell transplant. Receptor source: a male patient between 5 and 17 years old who had a stem cell transplant for acute lymphoblastic leukemia, so the T cells may come from the graft donor.

There are many counts of this clonotype. This chain links TRBV12-3 or TRBV12-4 with TRBJ2-5; D unresolved. The CDR3 spans 12 residues. V lost 3 bases and J lost 5, with 7 bases in between. In DNA form, the CDR3 reads TGTGCCAGCAGTTTGACAAGGGAGACCCAGTACTTC. It specifies CASSLTRETQYF.

At least ten counts were recorded for this clonotype. The V call is TRBV9, the J call TRBJ1-1; 10 bases agree with TRBD1. The CDR3 spans 13 residues. In germline, CDR1 is SGDLS, CDR2 YYNGEE. V lost 7 bases and J lost 2; bases outside the gene matches: 2. CDR3: CASGDRGNTEAFF. The CDR3 nucleotides are TGTGCCAGCGGGGACAGGGGAAACACTGAAGCTTTCTTT. Using reference TRBV9 and TRBJ1-1 for the parts outside the CDR3, the full variable domain is DSGVTQTPKHLITATGQRVTLRCSPRSGDLSVYWYQQSLDQGLQFLIQYYNGEERAKGNILERFSAQQFPDLHSELNLSSLELGDSALYFCASGDRGNTEAFFGQGTRLTVV.

This clonotype was seen repeatedly, ten times or more. The V gene is TRBV19, the J gene TRBJ1-5; D is perhaps TRBD1 (5 bases). Trimming took off 4 bases at V and 0 bases at J, with 7 bases between the two ends. Germline V gene sequence: CDR1 LNHDA, CDR2 SQIVND (reference sequence). The CDR3 is 14 amino acids. The CDR3 nucleotides read TGTGCCAGTAGTACCACAGGTAGCAATCAGCCCCAGCATTTT. The encoded protein is CASSTTGSNQPQHF.

There are many counts of this clonotype. The rearrangement joins TRBV6-1 to TRBJ2-2; D remains unclear. The CDR3 is 16 amino acids. With 0 bases removed from V and 1 base from J, the gap between germline ends came to 9 bases. Germline lookup yields CDR1 MNHNS and CDR2 SASEGT. The CDR3: CASSEAPSQNTGELFF. CDR3 nucleotide sequence: TGTGCCAGCAGTGAAGCGCCAAGTCAGAACACCGGGGAGCTGTTTTTT.

V usage is TRBV7-6 and J usage is TRBJ2-1; 9 nucleotides align to TRBD1. From germline, CDR1 is SGHVS and CDR2 FNYEAQ. CDR3 length: 18 residues. The V and J ends lost 1 base and 7 bases, in that order; junction bases with no gene match: 14. The CDR3 nucleotides are TGTGCCAGCAGCTTAGAGGGAGGGACAGGGAGTTTTGCGAATGAGCAGTTCTTC. Protein product: CASSLEGGTGSFANEQFF.

This clonotype was detected many times. V gene TRBV27 combines with J gene TRBJ2-1; 8 bases fit TRBD2. CDR1 is MNHEY and CDR2 is SMNVEV in the germline V gene (reference sequence). There are 15 residues in the CDR3. V shed 7 bases and J 2 bases; nucleotides not matched to a gene: 7. The CDR3 DNA follows: TGTGCCAGCAAGGAGACGGGGGGGCCCTACAATGAGCAGTTCTTC. It is translated as CASKETGGPYNEQFF.

There are many counts of this clonotype. This chain joins TRBV12-3 or TRBV12-4 and TRBJ2-3, with 9 nucleotides matching TRBD2. The CDR3 extends over 15 amino acids. Trimming cost V 1 base and J 6 bases; bases outside gene matches: 5. The DNA of the CDR3 is TGTGCCAGCAGTTTAGGTCTAGCGGGACCTGATACGCAGTATTTT. Translating gives CASSLGLAGPDTQYF.

Ten or more counts support this clonotype. The chain is built from TRBV28 and TRBJ1-2; D unresolved. Looked up from germline, CDR1 is MDHEN and CDR2 is SYDVKM. V dropped 7 bases and J dropped 4 bases, with 22 bases sitting between them. CDR3 length: 16 residues. The DNA for the CDR3 is TGTGCCAGCACTAAAGGACCGTCGGTTCAACCCTATGGCTACACCTTC. Its protein is CASTKGPSVQPYGYTF.

This clonotype was seen repeatedly, ten times or more. V gene TRBV20-1 combines with J gene TRBJ2-2; D is ambiguous. The CDR3 extends over 13 amino acids. CDR1 DFQATT and CDR2 SNEGSKA come from the germline V gene (reference sequence). With 0 bases removed from V and 4 bases from J, the gap between germline ends came to 6 bases. The CDR3 region is CSARDSVTGELFF. The CDR3 coding sequence is TGCAGTGCTAGAGATAGTGTCACCGGGGAGCTGTTTTTT.

This clonotype was seen a single time. Being one base from a much bigger clone, this may be a read error. The chain is built from TRBV6-5 and TRBJ2-3, with D unclear. CDR3 length: 13 residues. Germline V gene sequence: CDR1 MNHEY, CDR2 SVGAGI. The CDR3 DNA follows: TGTGCCAGCAGTTCCCGGAGCACAGATACGCAGTCTTTT. Encoded protein: CASSSRSTDTQSF.

This clonotype came up many times. This chain connects TRBV6-1 to TRBJ2-7; 8 nucleotides line up with TRBD1. Germline V gives CDR1 MNHNS, CDR2 SASEGT. V shed 8 bases, J shed 0 bases, and the junction held 9 bases outside the gene matches. The length of the CDR3 is 15 residues. The CDR3 here is CASGDRGAPSYEQYF. The CDR3 nucleotides read TGTGCCAGCGGAGACAGGGGCGCCCCCTCCTACGAGCAGTACTTC.

This clonotype has at least ten counts. The rearrangement joins TRBV5-1 to TRBJ2-1, with D perhaps matching TRBD1 (5 bases). This CDR3 region has 14 residues. V lost 0 bases, J lost 3 bases, and 7 bases lay in between. CDR1 SGHRS and CDR2 YFSETQ come from the germline V gene. CDR3 coding DNA: TGCGCCAGCAGCTTGGGACAGTTCTACAATGAGCAGTTCTTC. Protein product: CASSLGQFYNEQFF.

In this sample, this clonotype turned up many times. The J gene is TRBJ2-7, the V gene TRBV7-2; TRBD2 matches 10 bases. CDR1 is SGHTA, CDR2 FQGNSA, per germline. Trimming cost V 5 bases and J 2 bases; bases outside gene matches: 6. The CDR3 totals 15 residues. CDR3 sequence reads: CASSPRTSGPYEQYF. CDR3 DNA sequence: TGTGCCAGCAGCCCCCGGACTAGCGGTCCCTACGAGCAGTACTTC. The variable domain in full, with the rest retrieved from reference TRBV7-2 and TRBJ2-7, is GAGVSQSPSNKVTEKGKDVELRCDPISGHTALYWYRQSLGQGLEFLIYFQGNSAPDKSGLPSDRFSAERTGGSVSTLTIQRTQQEDSAVYLCASSPRTSGPYEQYFGPGTRLTVT.

The V and J genes are TRBV6-2 or TRBV6-3 and TRBJ2-7; D may match TRBD1 or TRBD2 (6 bases each). The CDR3 contains 16 residues. Germline CDR1 MNHEY, CDR2 SVGEGT. V was pared by 6 bases and J by 4 bases, with 22 bases between. CDR3 in amino acids: CASSLTGAGHGYEQYF. In DNA, the CDR3 is TGTGCCAGCAGCCTCACGGGGGCAGGGCATGGTTACGAGCAGTACTTC.

This clonotype was recorded many times. CDR3 bases: TGTGCCAGCAGCTCCCCCGGCCTAGCGGGGCACCCCGGGGAGCTGTTTTTT. Protein: CASSSPGLAGHPGELFF. The J gene is TRBJ2-2, the V gene TRBV9; 9 bases agree with TRBD2. Germline CDR1 is SGDLS and CDR2 is YYNGEE. The CDR3 sequence is 17 residues long. The ends lost 4 bases at V and 6 bases at J; junction bases unmatched: 13. Drawing the rest from reference TRBV9 and TRBJ2-2, the complete variable domain is DSGVTQTPKHLITATGQRVTLRCSPRSGDLSVYWYQQSLDQGLQFLIQYYNGEERAKGNILERFSAQQFPDLHSELNLSSLELGDSALYFCASSSPGLAGHPGELFFGEGSRLTVL.

The sample holds many counts of this clonotype. The chain is built from TRBV5-4 and TRBJ2-5; 7 nucleotides align to TRBD2. Germline V gene sequence: CDR1 SGHNT, CDR2 YYREEE (reference sequence). The CDR3 totals 13 residues. Germline trimming cut 3 bases from V and 4 bases from J; bases unmatched to any gene: 3. The CDR3 coding sequence is TGTGCCAGCAGCTCCCCGGGGGGAGAGACCCAGTACTTC. Amino acid sequence: CASSSPGGETQYF.

This clonotype was seen at least ten times. The rearrangement links TRBV13 to TRBJ1-2; 12 bases are a match to TRBD1. The ends lost 4 bases at V and 4 bases at J; junction bases unmatched: 4. Germline V lookup: CDR1 PRHDT, CDR2 FYEKMQ (reference sequence). The CDR3 is made up of 15 amino acids. CDR3: CASSSGTGGGYGYTF. The DNA of the CDR3 is TGTGCCAGCAGCTCCGGGACAGGGGGCGGCTATGGCTACACCTTC.

The sample holds many counts of this clonotype. The rearrangement joins TRBV5-1 to TRBJ2-2; 9 bases are shared with TRBD1. V lost 4 bases to trimming and J lost 5 bases; unmatched junction nucleotides: 6. The CDR3 has 15 residues. CDR1 is SGHRS and CDR2 is YFSETQ in the germline V gene. CDR3 DNA: TGCGCCAGCAGCATACAGGGGGCGCGAACCGGGGAGCTGTTTTTT. It encodes CASSIQGARTGELFF.

This clonotype was seen many times. The V gene is TRBV6-5, the J gene TRBJ2-7, with 9 positions matching TRBD2. With 2 bases clipped from V and 3 bases from J, the junction kept 8 bases outside the gene matches. CDR1 is MNHEY and CDR2 is SVGAGI in the germline V gene. This CDR3 region has 16 residues. The CDR3 bases are TGTGCCAGCAGTTACGTTCGGCGGGGGGGCCTCTACGAGCAGTACTTC. Residues: CASSYVRRGGLYEQYF.

In its sample, this clonotype was seen many times. The chain uses TRBV20-1 and TRBJ1-4; no reliable D call. V lost 3 bases to trimming and J lost 6 bases, with 14 bases between them. The length of the CDR3 is 14 residues. Germline loops: CDR1 DFQATT, CDR2 SNEGSKA (reference sequence). CDR3 protein: CSASPGPMDEKLFF. CDR3 sequence (DNA): TGCAGTGCTAGCCCGGGTCCTATGGATGAAAAACTGTTTTTT.

The table lists this clonotype with many counts. The gene calls are TRBV7-9 and TRBJ2-4; TRBD2 aligns across 8 bases. With 1 base clipped from V and 7 bases from J, the junction kept 9 bases outside the gene matches. From germline, CDR1 is SEHNR and CDR2 FQNEAQ (reference sequence). There are 16 residues in the CDR3. The CDR3 here is CASSLVTGGAWNIQYF. In DNA form, the CDR3 reads TGTGCCAGCAGCTTAGTTACGGGAGGGGCTTGGAACATTCAGTACTTC.

The J gene is TRBJ2-7, the V gene TRBV11-1, with TRBD1 matching 11 bases. The J segment lost 3 bases and the V segment lost 4 bases, leaving 14 bases of the junction unmatched. The germline gives CDR1 SGHAT, CDR2 FQDESV (reference sequence). This CDR3 has 18 amino acids. CDR3 amino acids: CASSSSGSWTGGLYEQYF. Written as DNA, the CDR3 is TGTGCCAGCAGCTCTAGTGGGAGCTGGACAGGGGGCCTCTACGAGCAGTACTTC.

This clonotype was recorded at least ten times. The chain recombines TRBV20-1 with TRBJ2-7; possibly TRBD2 for D (6 bases). The CDR3 extends over 16 amino acids. Germline CDR1 and CDR2: DFQATT and SNEGSKA (reference sequence). Trimming took 0 bases from V and 1 from J, leaving 16 bases between them. The CDR3 sequence is CSARDVGGSGSYEQYF. CDR3 bases: TGCAGTGCTAGAGATGTAGGAGGGAGTGGGTCCTACGAGCAGTACTTC.

This clonotype was seen ten or more times. The chain carries TRBV20-1 and TRBJ1-2, with 8 bases that match TRBD1. The V gene end was trimmed by 2 bases and the J gene end by 1 base; junction bases not matched to a gene: 9. The CDR3 is 16 amino acids. The germline V gene has CDR1 DFQATT and CDR2 SNEGSKA (reference sequence). The CDR3 bases are TGCAGTGCTAGACTAAGGACAGGGATCCTTAACTATGGCTACACCTTC. Translating gives CSARLRTGILNYGYTF.